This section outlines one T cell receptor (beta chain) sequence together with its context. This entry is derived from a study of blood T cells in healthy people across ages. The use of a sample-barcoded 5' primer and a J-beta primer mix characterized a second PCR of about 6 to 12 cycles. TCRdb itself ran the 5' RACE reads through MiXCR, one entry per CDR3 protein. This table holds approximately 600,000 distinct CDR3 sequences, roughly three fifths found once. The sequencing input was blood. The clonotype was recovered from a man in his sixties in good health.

Here the CDR3 reads CASIRRKSSGANVLTF. The CDR3 nucleotides are TGTGCCAGCATTAGACGGAAGAGCTCTGGGGCCAACGTCCTGACTTTC. The chain employs TRBV6-2 or TRBV6-3 and TRBJ2-6; D is unclear. This CDR3 spans 16 amino acids. Trimming took off 7 bases at V and 0 bases at J, with 13 bases between the two ends. Per the germline V gene, CDR1 is MNHEY and CDR2 is SVGEGT.